A selection of T cell receptor beta chains follows, all from one sample in a study of blood T cell repertoires in COVID-19. The assay was immunoSEQ multiplex PCR, and TCRdb's table has in-frame clones only and misses some. The sample includes some 320,000 clones, roughly 89% of them seen just once. Sequences were obtained from PBMCs or T cells enriched from blood (not recorded which). Every receptor here comes from a man in his sixties who had recovered from COVID-19. CDR3s include the opening cysteine and the closing phenylalanine or tryptophan. Part of the rows lack a size; the others show once, few, many or a class for expanded clones.

TRBV28 . CASSKYLRGHEQFF
TRBV24-1 . CATSVLTGELFF
TRBV15 once CATEIAGGPNEQFF
TRBV19 once CASTPGTGGEVEQFF
TRBV18 . CASSLTDTQYF
TRBV9 . CASSQPGGLGLAGSPPYNEQFF
TRBV29-1 . CSVVTYSTDTQYF
TRBV19 few CASSITTEFMNTEAFF
TRBV7-9 . CASSQHNQPQHF
TRBV18 . CASSRGQGGQPQHF
TRBV13 . CASSLGRGGVNQPQHF
TRBV30 . CAWVKRDSYGYTF
TRBV2 once CASSEGVAGNLYEQYF
TRBV7-9 . CASQRDRDYGYTF
TRBV2 . CASSENGPSNQPQHF
TRBV6-2/TRBV6-3 . CASSGGPRTAQETQYF
TRBV7-8 . CASSQDSFYEQYF
TRBV7-2 . CASAGVGWYNEQFF
TRBV18 once CASSRDKDNSPLHF
TRBV11-2 . CASSLVGQGAYEQYF
TRBV4-2 . CASSQPEAGPYGYTF
TRBV19 . CASSRNSFSGNTIYF
TRBV15 . CATSSRDRENTDTQYF
TRBV12-3/TRBV12-4 . CASSLLPSGYTF
TRBV19 . CASSGQNSGNTIYF
TRBV3-1/TRBV3-2 few CASSLSGGVSPLHF
TRBV28 . CASSFPRGSTDTQYF
TRBV7-6 . CASSSQGGNTEAFF
TRBV28 . CASSLSGRGPQPQHF
TRBV20-1 . CSARRNTEAFF
TRBV21-1 . CASSKSNKYSNQPQHF
TRBV15 . CATSNNPIRGGQYF
TRBV2 . CASSGYGSSYEQYF
TRBV9 . CASSVGGGEKLFF
TRBV4-2 . CASSQVSHYGYTF
TRBV7-9 . CASSHRSGEHTQYF
TRBV7-7 . CASSPDRATLEETQYF
TRBV5-1 . CASSWLGTGGTDTQYF
TRBV28 . CASSRDRANTEAFF
TRBV6-6 . CASSYSWDIGNTIYF
TRBV7-2 . CASSLDGAAYEQYF
TRBV6-5 . CASRLRQGVGEQYF
TRBV25-1 . CASSDSRTGAFF
TRBV5-4 . CASSPGRDSAYEQYF
TRBV4-1 . CASSQDSGTGAETQYF
TRBV6-5 . CASSYHGGGTEAFF
TRBV5-1 . CASSLGPAPARETQYF
TRBV20-1 few CSASPSGRAASPGELFF